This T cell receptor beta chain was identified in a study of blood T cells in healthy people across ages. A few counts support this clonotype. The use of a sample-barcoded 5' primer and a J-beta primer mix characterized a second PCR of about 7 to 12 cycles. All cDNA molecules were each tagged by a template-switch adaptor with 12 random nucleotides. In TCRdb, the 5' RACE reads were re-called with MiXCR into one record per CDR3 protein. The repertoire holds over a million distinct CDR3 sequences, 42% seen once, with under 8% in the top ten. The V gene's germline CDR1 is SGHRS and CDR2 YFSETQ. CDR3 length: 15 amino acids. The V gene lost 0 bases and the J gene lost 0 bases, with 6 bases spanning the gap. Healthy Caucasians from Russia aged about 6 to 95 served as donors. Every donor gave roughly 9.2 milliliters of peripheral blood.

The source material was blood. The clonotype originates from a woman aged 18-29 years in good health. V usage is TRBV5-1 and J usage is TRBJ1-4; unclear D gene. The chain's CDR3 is CASSLDGTTNEKLFF. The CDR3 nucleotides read TGCGCCAGCAGCTTGGACGGTACAACTAATGAAAAACTGTTTTTT. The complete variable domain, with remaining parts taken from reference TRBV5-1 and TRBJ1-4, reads KAGVTQTPRYLIKTRGQQVTLSCSPISGHRSVSWYQQTPGQGLQFLFEYFSETQRNKGNFPGRFSGRQFSNSRSEMNVSTLELGDSALYLCASSLDGTTNEKLFFGSGTQLSVL.